Detailed here is one T cell receptor beta chain. This sample is drawn from a study of neoadjuvant anti-PD-1 for oral cavity cancer. The data were produced by immunoSEQ multiplex PCR, yet TCRdb's version contains in-frame clones alone and is incomplete. The sample consists of 55,000 to 80,000 clones, 86% of them appearing once. CDR3 length equals 15 residues. Germline CDR1 is LGHNT and CDR2 is FRNRAP. V lost 0 bases and J 3 bases, leaving 11 bases between the germline ends. The time point denotes: after neoadjuvant nivolumab, at surgical resection. The specimen comprised PBMCs, sampled after nivolumab (anti-PD-1) treatment. The TCR was taken from a person aged 40 to 85 with oral cavity squamous cell carcinoma. This chain joins TRBV12-5 and TRBJ1-1; D gene unclear. The CDR3 here is CASGLVLGGYTEAFF. Here the CDR3 DNA reads TGTGCTAGTGGTTTGGTACTAGGAGGATACACTGAAGCTTTCTTT.